These 24 T cell receptor beta chains share one sample of origin, sequenced in a study of T cells in localized non-small cell lung cancer. TCRdb's table, derived via immunoSEQ multiplex PCR, lists solely in-frame clones and lacks some. The sample consists of around 90,000 clones, 80% of them appearing once. The starting material was PBMCs, obtained before any cancer treatment. These TCRs come from a man aged 40 to 69 with stage II squamous cell lung carcinoma.

This clone was counted between two and nine times. The chain carries TRBV9 and TRBJ1-5; 11 nucleotides match TRBD1. Germline loops: CDR1 SGDLS, CDR2 YYNGEE. This CDR3 spans 15 amino acids. V lost 2 bases, J lost 6 bases, and 4 bases stayed unmatched. The CDR3 bases are TGTGCCAGCAGCGTTTCCGGGACAGGGGGTCAGCCCCAGCATTTT. It is translated as CASSVSGTGGQPQHF.

This chain connects TRBV18 to TRBJ1-5; no clear D gene. The CDR3 spans 14 residues. V was cut by 2 bases and J by 5 bases, with 10 bases left in between. Germline loops: CDR1 KGHSH, CDR2 LQKENI. CDR3 nucleotide sequence: TGTGCCAGCTCACCAAATGGAAGGGATCAGCCCCAGCATTTT. Translation gives CASSPNGRDQPQHF.

V is TRBV7-9 and J is TRBJ2-3; TRBD2 agrees at 9 bases. The CDR3 is 18 amino acids. CDR1 and CDR2 from the germline V gene are SEHNR and FQNEAQ (reference sequence). Trimming at V came to 1 base and at J to 5 bases, leaving 13 bases not matched to a gene. The CDR3 region is CASSLGNTLAGREDTQYF. In nucleotides, the CDR3 is TGTGCCAGCAGCTTAGGGAATACCCTAGCGGGACGGGAAGATACGCAGTATTTT.

The chain is built from TRBV9 and TRBJ1-6; TRBD1 agrees at 8 bases. The V gene's germline CDR1 is SGDLS and CDR2 YYNGEE. V lost 2 bases, J lost 8 bases, and 0 bases stayed unmatched. The CDR3 is 13 residues long. The CDR3 region is CASSVTGDSPLHF. The CDR3 DNA reads TGTGCCAGCAGCGTGACAGGGGATTCACCCCTCCACTTT.

This clone has more than one count but fewer than ten. V gene TRBV28 combines with J gene TRBJ1-1; D gene uncertain. This CDR3 is 13 amino acids long. Per germline, CDR1 MDHEN and CDR2 SYDVKM. V was clipped by 5 bases and J by 0 bases, with 7 bases between them. CDR3 bases: TGTGCCAGCAGTCCCCGGGTGAACACTGAAGCTTTCTTT. Protein sequence: CASSPRVNTEAFF.

CDR3 in DNA: TGTGCCAGCTCACCACCGGGACAGGCTGATACGCAGTATTTT. Amino acids: CASSPPGQADTQYF. The chain has TRBV18 and TRBJ2-3, with 8 bases lining up with TRBD1. Germline V gives CDR1 KGHSH, CDR2 LQKENI. The V gene end was trimmed by 0 bases and the J gene end by 6 bases; junction bases not matched to a gene: 2. The CDR3 length is 14 residues. The complete variable domain, with remaining parts taken from reference TRBV18 and TRBJ2-3, reads NAGVMQNPRHLVRRRGQEARLRCSPMKGHSHVYWYRQLPEEGLKFMVYLQKENIIDESGMPKERFSAEFPKEGPSILRIQQVVRGDSAAYFCASSPPGQADTQYFGPGTRLTVL.

This chain's CDR3 is CASRGLQETQYF. In nucleotides, the CDR3 is TGCGCCAGCAGAGGACTTCAAGAGACCCAGTACTTC. The chain couples TRBV5-1 to TRBJ2-5; tentative D call: TRBD2 (5 bases). The CDR3 sequence is 12 residues long. Germline lookup yields CDR1 SGHRS and CDR2 YFSETQ. V was pared by 5 bases and J by 2 bases, with 7 bases between.

J is TRBJ2-5 and V is TRBV2; D gene uncertain. Germline CDR1 is SNHLY and CDR2 is FYNNEI. Deletions cut 3 bases from V and 5 bases from J, with 7 bases between. This CDR3 is 12 amino acids long. The CDR3 coding sequence is TGTGCCAGCAGTGAGGATGCGGAGACCCAGTACTTC. It is translated as CASSEDAETQYF.

The V call is TRBV7-2, the J call TRBJ1-5; D not resolved. CDR3 length: 15 residues. Germline V gene data show CDR1 as SGHTA and CDR2 as FQGNSA. V was pared by 2 bases and J by 3 bases, with 11 bases between. The CDR3 sequence: CASSLQSGNNQPQHF. The CDR3 DNA sequence: TGTGCCAGCAGCTTACAATCCGGTAACAATCAGCCCCAGCATTTT.

This clone was observed once. The chain has TRBV27 and TRBJ2-3; the D gene is possibly TRBD2 (6 bases). Per germline, CDR1 MNHEY and CDR2 SMNVEV (reference sequence). V was pared by 2 bases and J by 0 bases, with 9 bases between. CDR3 length equals 15 residues. The CDR3 sequence is CASSLMSGSTDTQYF. CDR3 sequence (DNA): TGTGCCAGCAGTTTAATGAGCGGGAGCACAGATACGCAGTATTTT.

V is TRBV18 and J is TRBJ2-6; no clear D gene. CDR1 and CDR2 (germline): KGHSH, LQKENI. With 3 bases removed from V and 4 bases from J, the gap between germline ends came to 13 bases. This CDR3 spans 16 amino acids. The CDR3 DNA reads TGTGCCAGCTCACCGAAGACTGCTCAGGGGGCCAACGTCCTGACTTTC. It translates to CASSPKTAQGANVLTF.

This clone is a singleton in its sample. V and J are TRBV28 and TRBJ2-7; the D is unclear. Per germline, CDR1 MDHEN and CDR2 SYDVKM. The CDR3 is made up of 14 amino acids. The V end was cut by 6 bases, the J end by 0 bases, with 12 bases between. CDR3 sequence reads: CASRWNQNSYEQYF. The DNA of the CDR3 is TGTGCCAGCAGATGGAACCAAAACTCCTACGAGCAGTACTTC.

This chain joins TRBV7-9 and TRBJ2-7; possibly TRBD1 for D (5 bases). Germline V gives CDR1 SEHNR, CDR2 FQNEAQ (reference sequence). This CDR3 region has 14 residues. V gave up 7 bases and J gave up 4 bases, with 17 bases separating them. The CDR3 DNA sequence: TGTGCCAGCACATCCTATGGGGCTAGTTACGAGCAGTACTTC. The encoded protein is CASTSYGASYEQYF.

The CDR3 DNA reads TGTGCCAGCAGGCCTAGCGGGAGGAGCACAGATACGCAGTATTTT. Translated: CASRPSGRSTDTQYF. The chain couples TRBV28 to TRBJ2-3; 11 bases match TRBD2. There are 15 residues in the CDR3. Germline trimming cut 6 bases from V and 0 bases from J; bases unmatched to any gene: 2. From germline, CDR1 is MDHEN and CDR2 SYDVKM.

V gene TRBV4-1 combines with J gene TRBJ2-3; maybe TRBD2 (5 bases). Trimming took 4 bases from V and 5 from J, leaving 10 bases between them. The V gene's germline CDR1 is MGHRA and CDR2 YSYEKL. The CDR3 length is 13 residues. The CDR3 spells CASSRLGVDTQYF. The CDR3 DNA follows: TGCGCCAGCAGCCGTCTCGGGGTAGATACGCAGTATTTT.

J is TRBJ2-1 and V is TRBV4-2; 15 nucleotides match TRBD2. In germline, CDR1 is LGHNA, CDR2 YNFKEQ. This CDR3 is 15 amino acids long. V shed 4 bases, J shed 6 bases, and the junction held 1 base outside the gene matches. CDR3 loop: CASSPGLAGGNEQFF. In DNA, the CDR3 is TGTGCCAGCAGCCCGGGACTAGCGGGAGGCAATGAGCAGTTCTTC.

The chain combines TRBV4-1 with TRBJ2-7; the D gene is possibly TRBD1 (6 bases). V lost 1 base to trimming and J lost 3 bases, with 13 bases between them. Germline V lookup: CDR1 MGHRA, CDR2 YSYEKL. This CDR3 has 15 amino acids. Here the CDR3 reads CASSQGRDKYYEQYF. DNA for the CDR3: TGCGCCAGCAGCCAAGGAAGGGACAAGTACTACGAGCAGTACTTC.

In its sample, this clone was seen a few times. The rearrangement joins TRBV15 to TRBJ1-2, with a tentative D call TRBD1 (6 bases). Germline V CDR1 and CDR2: LNHNV, YYDKDF (reference sequence). Trimming took 1 base from V and 5 from J, leaving 11 bases between them. The CDR3 has 14 amino acids. CDR3: CATSRGGGDYGYTF. The CDR3 bases are TGTGCCACCAGCAGAGGAGGGGGTGATTATGGCTACACCTTC.

The chain links TRBV6-1 to TRBJ1-1; D is ambiguous. Germline V gene sequence: CDR1 MNHNS, CDR2 SASEGT. Trimming took 6 bases from V and 0 from J, leaving 8 bases between them. The CDR3 has 13 residues. The CDR3 DNA sequence: TGTGCCAGCAGGCTGGGCGTGAACACTGAAGCTTTCTTT. Translation gives CASRLGVNTEAFF.

The genes are TRBV11-3 and TRBJ2-5, with 11 nucleotides matching TRBD2. Germline V gene lookup returns CDR1 SGHNT and CDR2 YENEEA. The J segment lost 4 bases and the V segment lost 1 base, leaving 11 bases of the junction unmatched. The CDR3 runs 18 residues. The CDR3 region is CASSLGSLAGAGGETQYF. The CDR3, as DNA: TGTGCCAGCAGCTTAGGGTCACTAGCGGGAGCCGGCGGAGAGACCCAGTACTTC.

The chain couples TRBV5-1 to TRBJ1-1; D is perhaps TRBD1 (5 bases). V lost 0 bases to trimming and J lost 8 bases, with 11 bases between them. Germline V gene data show CDR1 as SGHRS and CDR2 as YFSETQ. The CDR3 totals 13 residues. CDR3: CASSLAGRAEAFF. CDR3 bases: TGCGCCAGCAGCTTGGCGGGGCGAGCCGAAGCTTTCTTT. Full variable domain (remainder filled in from reference TRBV5-1 and TRBJ1-1): KAGVTQTPRYLIKTRGQQVTLSCSPISGHRSVSWYQQTPGQGLQFLFEYFSETQRNKGNFPGRFSGRQFSNSRSEMNVSTLELGDSALYLCASSLAGRAEAFFGQGTRLTVV.

The chain recombines TRBV4-3 with TRBJ1-3; D call uncertain. The germline gives CDR1 LGHNA, CDR2 YSLEER. Trimming pared 4 bases from V and 0 bases from J, leaving 7 bases between. The CDR3 loop spans 14 amino acids. The CDR3 sequence: CASSLDYSGNTIYF. As DNA, the CDR3 is TGCGCCAGCAGCCTGGACTACTCTGGAAACACCATATATTTT.

The V call is TRBV7-9, the J call TRBJ1-1, with 7 bases lining up with TRBD1. V lost 5 bases and J lost 8; bases outside the gene matches: 8. The germline gives CDR1 SEHNR, CDR2 FQNEAQ (reference sequence). This CDR3 spans 13 amino acids. CDR3 sequence: CASSTRTGGEAFF. CDR3 in DNA: TGTGCCAGCAGCACCCGGACAGGTGGCGAAGCTTTCTTT.

This chain uses TRBV15 with TRBJ2-1; D is unclear. The CDR3 is 15 residues long. CDR1 and CDR2 from the germline V gene are LNHNV and YYDKDF (reference sequence). V was pared by 0 bases and J by 14 bases, with 20 bases between. CDR3 DNA: TGTGCCACCAGCAGAGATAGGACCGGATCCGGCCGCAAGTTCTTC. This gives the protein CATSRDRTGSGRKFF.